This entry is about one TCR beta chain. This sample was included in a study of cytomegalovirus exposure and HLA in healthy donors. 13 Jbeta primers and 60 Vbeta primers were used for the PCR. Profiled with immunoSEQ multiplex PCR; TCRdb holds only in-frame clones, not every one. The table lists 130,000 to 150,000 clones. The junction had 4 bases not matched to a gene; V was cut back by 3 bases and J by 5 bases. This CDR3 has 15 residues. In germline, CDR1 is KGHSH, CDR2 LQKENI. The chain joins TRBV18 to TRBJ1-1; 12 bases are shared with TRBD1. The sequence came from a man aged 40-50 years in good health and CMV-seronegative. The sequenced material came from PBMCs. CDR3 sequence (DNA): TGTGCCAGCTCACCCCCGGGACAGGGGGCGACTGAAGCTTTCTTT. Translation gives CASSPPGQGATEAFF.